This is a list of T cell receptor beta chains from one sample in a study of cytotoxic CD8 clonotypes in ibrutinib-treated CLL. The assay was immunoSEQ multiplex PCR, and TCRdb's table has in-frame clones only and misses some. This table holds 140,000 to 150,000 clones, about 76% found once. The sample was PBMCs, taken after 24 months of ibrutinib treatment. The receptors originated from a human donor with chronic lymphocytic leukemia. CDR3s include the opening cysteine and the closing phenylalanine or tryptophan. A D gene is named only where the DNA matches it firmly. Clone size is not always given. Where it is, it says once, few, many or a class for expanded clones.

d_gene	v_gene	abundance	j_gene	CDR3nt	CDR3aa
TRBD1	TRBV19	.	TRBJ1-6	TGTGCCAGTACCCCCGGGGACAGTTATAATTCACCCCTCCACTTT	CASTPGDSYNSPLHF
TRBD2	TRBV6-4	.	TRBJ2-2	TGTGCCAGCAGTGACGGGGGGGAAAACACCGGGGAGCTGTTTTTT	CASSDGGENTGELFF
TRBD2	TRBV7-2	.	TRBJ2-1	TGTGCCAGCAGCACCCCTAGCGGGGGCGGGGCCTACAATGAGCAGTTCTTC	CASSTPSGGGAYNEQFF
.	TRBV11-2	.	TRBJ1-2	TGTGCCAGCAGTTGGGGGGCTAGCTATGGCTACACCTTC	CASSWGASYGYTF
TRBD2	TRBV10-3	.	TRBJ2-7	TGTGCCATCACCCCCGGGACTAGCAGCTACGAGCAGTACTTC	CAITPGTSSYEQYF
TRBD1	TRBV4-1	once	TRBJ1-2	TGCGCCAGCAGCCAAGATGGGGCAGGGGGCGCATATGGCTACACCTTC	CASSQDGAGGAYGYTF
TRBD2	TRBV9	.	TRBJ2-5	TGTGCCAGCAGCGTAGGGGCGCTAGCGGAGGGGGAGACCCAGTACTTC	CASSVGALAEGETQYF
.	TRBV9	.	TRBJ1-1	TGTGCCAGCAGCGGAGAGACGGCGTACCCTGAAGCTTTCTTT	CASSGETAYPEAFF
TRBD1	TRBV2	.	TRBJ2-3	TGTGCCCGCCAGACAGGGGGGAGAGATACGCAGTATTTT	CARQTGGRDTQYF
TRBD2	TRBV5-4	.	TRBJ2-3	TGTGCCAGCAGCTTGACTAGCGGGGTGGGGACAGATACGCAGTATTTT	CASSLTSGVGTDTQYF
.	TRBV18	.	TRBJ2-7	TGTGCCAGCTCACCACCTTCCTCCTACGAGCAGTACTTC	CASSPPSSYEQYF